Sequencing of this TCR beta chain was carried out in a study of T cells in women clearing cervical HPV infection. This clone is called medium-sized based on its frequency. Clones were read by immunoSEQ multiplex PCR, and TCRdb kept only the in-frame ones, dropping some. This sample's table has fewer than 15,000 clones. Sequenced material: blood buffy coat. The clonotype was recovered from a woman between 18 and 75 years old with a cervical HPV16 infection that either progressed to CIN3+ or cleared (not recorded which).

The CDR3: CASSDTRVNEKLFF. Partial CDR3 DNA: TGTGCCAGCAGTGACACCAGGGTCAATGAAAAA. The V gene is TRBV2, the J gene TRBJ1-4; the D gene is possibly TRBD1 (5 bases). The CDR3 end is not reached by the read, which stops 3 residues before it; the germline J gene fills it in. The germline gives CDR1 SNHLY, CDR2 FYNNEI. V dropped 3 bases and J dropped 5 bases, with 10 bases sitting between them. The CDR3 is 14 residues long. The full variable domain, with the rest looked up from reference TRBV2 and TRBJ1-4, is EPEVTQTPSHQVTQMGQEVILRCVPISNHLYFYWYRQILGQKVEFLVSFYNNEISEKSEIFDDQFSVERPDGSNFTLKIRSTKLEDSAMYFCASSDTRVNEKLFFGSGTQLSVL.